This is a list of T cell receptor beta chains from one sample in a study of technical replicates of blood from a few donors. TCRdb's table, derived via immunoSEQ multiplex PCR, lists solely in-frame clones and lacks some. The data show 65,000 to 80,000 clones, with under 99% seen just once and approximately 0.21% held by the top ten. The sequenced sample was T cells isolated from PBMCs. These receptors originate from a human donor in good health. Both conserved end residues are part of each CDR3. A D gene is named only where the DNA matches it firmly. A clone size is listed for some rows: how often the clone was seen (once, few, many), or a class if it is expanded.

cdr3_nt: TGTGCCAGCAGCGTAGCAGGTAGCACAGATACGCAGTATTTT
cdr3_aa: CASSVAGSTDTQYF
j_call: TRBJ2-3
d_call: -
v_call: TRBV9
clone_size: -

cdr3_nt: TGTGCCAGCAGCTTTTCATCTGGGGCCAATGAGCAGTTCTTC
cdr3_aa: CASSFSSGANEQFF
j_call: TRBJ2-1
d_call: -
v_call: TRBV5-6
clone_size: -

cdr3_nt: TGCAGCGTCTGGATGGGACTGCAATCGATCTATGGCTACACCTTC
cdr3_aa: CSVWMGLQSIYGYTF
j_call: TRBJ1-2
d_call: -
v_call: TRBV29-1
clone_size: -

cdr3_nt: TGCGCCAGCAGCGAGGACAGTATCTCCTACAATGAGCAGTTCTTC
cdr3_aa: CASSEDSISYNEQFF
j_call: TRBJ2-1
d_call: -
v_call: TRBV4-1
clone_size: -

cdr3_nt: TGTGCCAGCAGTCCCGGGACAGGGCGAACTGAAGCTTTCTTT
cdr3_aa: CASSPGTGRTEAFF
j_call: TRBJ1-1
d_call: TRBD1
v_call: TRBV27
clone_size: -

cdr3_nt: TGTGCCAGCAGCCGAGGGACTAGCGTTCACAGCTCCTACGAGCAGTACTTC
cdr3_aa: CASSRGTSVHSSYEQYF
j_call: TRBJ2-7
d_call: TRBD2
v_call: TRBV13
clone_size: -

cdr3_nt: TGTGCCAGCAGTGGGACAGGGTACAATGAGCAGTTCTTC
cdr3_aa: CASSGTGYNEQFF
j_call: TRBJ2-1
d_call: TRBD1
v_call: TRBV6-6
clone_size: -

cdr3_nt: TGTGCCAGCAGCTTGGAGATTGGCCTAGCGGGCGATACGCAGTATTTT
cdr3_aa: CASSLEIGLAGDTQYF
j_call: TRBJ2-3
d_call: TRBD2
v_call: TRBV5-6
clone_size: -

cdr3_nt: TGTGCCACCAGCCTGGGGGGGTTCACCGGGGAGCTGTTTTTT
cdr3_aa: CATSLGGFTGELFF
j_call: TRBJ2-2
d_call: TRBD2
v_call: TRBV15
clone_size: -

cdr3_nt: TGCGCCAGCAGCCAAGAGGGGTCTAGCGGGAGAACCGGGGAGCTGTTTTTT
cdr3_aa: CASSQEGSSGRTGELFF
j_call: TRBJ2-2
d_call: TRBD2
v_call: TRBV4-3
clone_size: -

cdr3_nt: TGCGCCAGCAGTAGTCTAGCGGTCTACAATGAGCAGTTCTTC
cdr3_aa: CASSSLAVYNEQFF
j_call: TRBJ2-1
d_call: TRBD2
v_call: TRBV10-1
clone_size: -

cdr3_nt: TGCGCCAGCAGCCCAGCGGCCCGAAAGCTGGGAAACTATGGCTACACCTTC
cdr3_aa: CASSPAARKLGNYGYTF
j_call: TRBJ1-2
d_call: -
v_call: TRBV4-3
clone_size: once

cdr3_nt: TGTGCCAGCACCACCGGGACAGTCTATGGCTACACCTTC
cdr3_aa: CASTTGTVYGYTF
j_call: TRBJ1-2
d_call: TRBD1
v_call: TRBV6-1
clone_size: once

cdr3_nt: TGTGCCAGCAGCCCCATCCGGGACAGCTATGGCTACACCTTC
cdr3_aa: CASSPIRDSYGYTF
j_call: TRBJ1-2
d_call: TRBD1
v_call: TRBV11-2
clone_size: -

cdr3_nt: TGCAGCGTTGGGCAGATTAACACTGAAGCTTTCTTT
cdr3_aa: CSVGQINTEAFF
j_call: TRBJ1-1
d_call: -
v_call: TRBV29-1
clone_size: once

cdr3_nt: TGTGCCAGCAGCTTCTCAGGGGCCTCCTACGAGCAGTACTTC
cdr3_aa: CASSFSGASYEQYF
j_call: TRBJ2-7
d_call: -
v_call: TRBV7-9
clone_size: -

cdr3_nt: TGTGCCAGCAGTTCCTACAGGGAAAGGACCTACGAGCAGTACTTC
cdr3_aa: CASSSYRERTYEQYF
j_call: TRBJ2-7
d_call: -
v_call: TRBV27
clone_size: -

cdr3_nt: TGTGCCAGTAGTGGGACAGAAAAAGAGACCCAGTACTTC
cdr3_aa: CASSGTEKETQYF
j_call: TRBJ2-5
d_call: TRBD1
v_call: TRBV19
clone_size: once

cdr3_nt: TGTGCCAGCAGCTTAGCCTTGACAGGGGGCGAGATAAACACTGAAGCTTTCTTT
cdr3_aa: CASSLALTGGEINTEAFF
j_call: TRBJ1-1
d_call: TRBD1
v_call: TRBV11-1
clone_size: -

cdr3_nt: TGCGGTCGGTTTACCTACGAGCAGTACTTC
cdr3_aa: CGRFTYEQYF
j_call: TRBJ2-7
d_call: -
v_call: TRBV21-1
clone_size: -

cdr3_nt: TGTGCCACCAGCAGAGAAGATCGACTCAACACTGAAGCTTTCTTT
cdr3_aa: CATSREDRLNTEAFF
j_call: TRBJ1-1
d_call: -
v_call: TRBV15
clone_size: -

cdr3_nt: TGTGCCTGGAGTGTGGGGCTTGGCTATGGCTACACCTTC
cdr3_aa: CAWSVGLGYGYTF
j_call: TRBJ1-2
d_call: -
v_call: TRBV30
clone_size: once

cdr3_nt: TGTGCCTGGAGTCAACTAGCGGGAGTTGAGCAGTTCTTC
cdr3_aa: CAWSQLAGVEQFF
j_call: TRBJ2-1
d_call: TRBD2
v_call: TRBV30
clone_size: -

cdr3_nt: TGTGCCAGCAGCTTATTCCTAGCGGGAAGGGAGACCCAGTACTTC
cdr3_aa: CASSLFLAGRETQYF
j_call: TRBJ2-5
d_call: TRBD2
v_call: TRBV7-3
clone_size: -

cdr3_nt: TGTGCCAGCAGTGAATTCACTAGCGGGTTCTCCTACAATGAGCAGTTCTTC
cdr3_aa: CASSEFTSGFSYNEQFF
j_call: TRBJ2-1
d_call: TRBD2
v_call: TRBV2
clone_size: -

cdr3_nt: TGTGCCACACTAGCGGGAATCTACGAGCAGTACTTC
cdr3_aa: CATLAGIYEQYF
j_call: TRBJ2-7
d_call: TRBD2
v_call: TRBV9
clone_size: -

cdr3_nt: TGTGCCAGCAGCGTCTTAGCGGGAGGGTTCGATAACATTCAGTACTTC
cdr3_aa: CASSVLAGGFDNIQYF
j_call: TRBJ2-4
d_call: TRBD2
v_call: TRBV9
clone_size: -

cdr3_nt: TGTGCCAGCAGTTTATCCCCGGTGAGGGGCTACACCTTC
cdr3_aa: CASSLSPVRGYTF
j_call: TRBJ1-2
d_call: -
v_call: TRBV27
clone_size: -

cdr3_nt: TGTGCCAGCAGTTACGTACCAGTCTCTGGGGCCAACGTCCTGACTTTC
cdr3_aa: CASSYVPVSGANVLTF
j_call: TRBJ2-6
d_call: -
v_call: TRBV6-5
clone_size: -

cdr3_nt: TGTGCCTGGATTGCGGGAGGATTCCAAGAGACCCAGTACTTC
cdr3_aa: CAWIAGGFQETQYF
j_call: TRBJ2-5
d_call: TRBD2
v_call: TRBV30
clone_size: -

cdr3_nt: TGTGCCAGCAGTCGAGAGCCACCCACTCGAGGCACTGAAGCTTTCTTT
cdr3_aa: CASSREPPTRGTEAFF
j_call: TRBJ1-1
d_call: -
v_call: TRBV27
clone_size: -

cdr3_nt: TGTGCCAGCAGCTTAAGGGGACTAGCGGGAGTAGGAGATACGCAGTATTTT
cdr3_aa: CASSLRGLAGVGDTQYF
j_call: TRBJ2-3
d_call: TRBD2
v_call: TRBV7-3
clone_size: -

cdr3_nt: TGCGCCAGCAGCCCCGTACTATTTTCTTACGAGCAGTACTTC
cdr3_aa: CASSPVLFSYEQYF
j_call: TRBJ2-7
d_call: -
v_call: TRBV5-1
clone_size: once

cdr3_nt: TGTGCCTGGACTCAGGGGGGGACCCAGTACTTC
cdr3_aa: CAWTQGGTQYF
j_call: TRBJ2-5
d_call: -
v_call: TRBV30
clone_size: -

cdr3_nt: TGTGCCAGCAGTTGGGCCTCGAACAGGGGCGGGAATGAGCAGTTCTTC
cdr3_aa: CASSWASNRGGNEQFF
j_call: TRBJ2-1
d_call: TRBD1
v_call: TRBV6-6
clone_size: -

cdr3_nt: TGCGCCAGCAGCCAAACTAGCACAGATACGCAGTATTTT
cdr3_aa: CASSQTSTDTQYF
j_call: TRBJ2-3
d_call: -
v_call: TRBV4-3
clone_size: -

cdr3_nt: TGTGCCAGCAGTTGGGACAGGGCCTATGGCTACACCTTC
cdr3_aa: CASSWDRAYGYTF
j_call: TRBJ1-2
d_call: TRBD1
v_call: TRBV28
clone_size: -

cdr3_nt: TGTGCCAGCAGCACCGGGACAGGGTGGGACTATGGCTACACCTTC
cdr3_aa: CASSTGTGWDYGYTF
j_call: TRBJ1-2
d_call: TRBD1
v_call: TRBV7-9
clone_size: -

cdr3_nt: TGTGCCCTTCCCCGGGACAGTGCTCCGGGCTACACCTTC
cdr3_aa: CALPRDSAPGYTF
j_call: TRBJ1-2
d_call: TRBD1
v_call: TRBV7-2
clone_size: -

cdr3_nt: TGTGCCAGTAGTTCAGGGGGTAACACTGAAGCTTTCTTT
cdr3_aa: CASSSGGNTEAFF
j_call: TRBJ1-1
d_call: TRBD1
v_call: TRBV19
clone_size: -

cdr3_nt: TGTGCCAGCAGGGCAGGGGTTAACTATGGCTACACCTTC
cdr3_aa: CASRAGVNYGYTF
j_call: TRBJ1-2
d_call: -
v_call: TRBV6-5
clone_size: -

cdr3_nt: TGTGCCAGCAGTTTACCGGACAGGGGCGACACTGAAGCTTTCTTT
cdr3_aa: CASSLPDRGDTEAFF
j_call: TRBJ1-1
d_call: TRBD1
v_call: TRBV28
clone_size: -

cdr3_nt: TGTGCCAGTAGTATAAGGACTAGCGGGAGCACAGATACGCAGTATTTT
cdr3_aa: CASSIRTSGSTDTQYF
j_call: TRBJ2-3
d_call: TRBD2
v_call: TRBV19
clone_size: -

cdr3_nt: TGTGCCAGTAGTATTAATAGGGACACAAAAGAGACCCAGTACTTC
cdr3_aa: CASSINRDTKETQYF
j_call: TRBJ2-5
d_call: -
v_call: TRBV19
clone_size: -

cdr3_nt: TGTGCCAGCAGCCCCTTATTCGGAGAGTATGAAAAACTGTTTTTT
cdr3_aa: CASSPLFGEYEKLFF
j_call: TRBJ1-4
d_call: -
v_call: TRBV28
clone_size: -

cdr3_nt: TGTGCCAGCAGCGTAGAACAGTTCTCCTACGAGCAGTACTTC
cdr3_aa: CASSVEQFSYEQYF
j_call: TRBJ2-7
d_call: -
v_call: TRBV9
clone_size: -

cdr3_nt: TGTGCCAGCAGTGAGTTGGGACTAGCGGGGGCTGGGTCCTACAATGAGCAGTTCTTC
cdr3_aa: CASSELGLAGAGSYNEQFF
j_call: TRBJ2-1
d_call: TRBD2
v_call: TRBV6-1
clone_size: -

cdr3_nt: TGTGCCAGCCGCCCTGGGGGGAGGGCCTCAATAGATACGCAGTATTTT
cdr3_aa: CASRPGGRASIDTQYF
j_call: TRBJ2-3
d_call: TRBD2
v_call: TRBV7-9
clone_size: -

cdr3_nt: TGTGCCAGCAGCTTGGACAGGGGGCTGCGAGGCTACACCTTC
cdr3_aa: CASSLDRGLRGYTF
j_call: TRBJ1-2
d_call: TRBD1
v_call: TRBV5-6
clone_size: -

cdr3_nt: TGTGCCAGCAGCTTAAATGGGCATCAGCCCCAGCATTTT
cdr3_aa: CASSLNGHQPQHF
j_call: TRBJ1-5
d_call: -
v_call: TRBV7-3
clone_size: -

cdr3_nt: TGCGCCACCCGACCGGACTGGACCTCCTACGAGCAGTACTTC
cdr3_aa: CATRPDWTSYEQYF
j_call: TRBJ2-7
d_call: -
v_call: TRBV5-1
clone_size: -

cdr3_nt: TGCGCCAGCAGCTTGGGAGGCGGGGGGCAAGAGACCCAGTACTTC
cdr3_aa: CASSLGGGGQETQYF
j_call: TRBJ2-5
d_call: TRBD2
v_call: TRBV5-1
clone_size: once

cdr3_nt: TGTGCCAGCAGTTACGAGGGAAGCGGCTATGGCTACACCTTC
cdr3_aa: CASSYEGSGYGYTF
j_call: TRBJ1-2
d_call: -
v_call: TRBV6-5
clone_size: -

cdr3_nt: TGTGCCGGTACTAGCGGGCCGCTGGGGACCCAGTACTTC
cdr3_aa: CAGTSGPLGTQYF
j_call: TRBJ2-5
d_call: TRBD2
v_call: TRBV2
clone_size: -

cdr3_nt: TGTGCCAGCAGCCAAGGACAGGTCGCGGGAGATACGCAGTATTTT
cdr3_aa: CASSQGQVAGDTQYF
j_call: TRBJ2-3
d_call: -
v_call: TRBV14
clone_size: -

cdr3_nt: TGTGCCAGCAGCGAAGCGACAGGGGTTGGCTATGGCTACACCTTC
cdr3_aa: CASSEATGVGYGYTF
j_call: TRBJ1-2
d_call: TRBD1
v_call: TRBV7-2
clone_size: -

cdr3_nt: TGTGCCAGCAGTTCCCCGGGGACTAGCGGGCAAGAGACCCAGTACTTC
cdr3_aa: CASSSPGTSGQETQYF
j_call: TRBJ2-5
d_call: TRBD2
v_call: TRBV28
clone_size: -

cdr3_nt: TGTGCCAGCAGCGGCGACATGGCCGACGAGCAGTACTTC
cdr3_aa: CASSGDMADEQYF
j_call: TRBJ2-7
d_call: -
v_call: TRBV7-9
clone_size: -

cdr3_nt: TGTGCCAGCAGCTTGGAACTAGCGGGACTCTACGAGCAGTACTTC
cdr3_aa: CASSLELAGLYEQYF
j_call: TRBJ2-7
d_call: TRBD2
v_call: TRBV5-4
clone_size: once

cdr3_nt: TGTGCCAGCAGTGGGGGTAGCGGGATATATTTGACCCAGTACTTC
cdr3_aa: CASSGGSGIYLTQYF
j_call: TRBJ2-5
d_call: TRBD2
v_call: TRBV6-1
clone_size: -